This T cell receptor (beta chain) was documented in a study of blood T cell repertoires in COVID-19. At the level of the study: Samples representing acute and convalescent COVID-19 were sourced from the United States, Italy and Spain. T cells, B-cell-depleted T cells, or PBMCs supplied cDNA or gDNA.

J gave up 4 bases and V 3 bases, and 2 bases lay outside the gene matches. Germline CDR1 reads MRHNA; CDR2 reads SNTAGT. CDR3 length: 13 residues. This clone appeared a few times. Methods used by the authors: Quantification of nucleated cells was approximated via reference gene primer amplification. Repertoires were generated with immunoSEQ multiplex PCR, while TCRdb's copy carries only in-frame clones and drops some. V and J calls and clone size follow that table, whereas D and trimming were derived from the DNA. This sample carries around 150,000 clones, 65% to 85% of them seen once, and the ten largest clones take about 14%.

What was sequenced was peripheral blood. V gene TRBV6-4 combines with J gene TRBJ1-2; the match to TRBD1 covers 7 bases. This sequence originates from a woman of 80 years or more with acute or convalescent COVID-19. The DNA for the CDR3 is TGTGCCAGCAGTGATACAGGGGTCTATGGCTACACCTTC. This encodes CASSDTGVYGYTF.